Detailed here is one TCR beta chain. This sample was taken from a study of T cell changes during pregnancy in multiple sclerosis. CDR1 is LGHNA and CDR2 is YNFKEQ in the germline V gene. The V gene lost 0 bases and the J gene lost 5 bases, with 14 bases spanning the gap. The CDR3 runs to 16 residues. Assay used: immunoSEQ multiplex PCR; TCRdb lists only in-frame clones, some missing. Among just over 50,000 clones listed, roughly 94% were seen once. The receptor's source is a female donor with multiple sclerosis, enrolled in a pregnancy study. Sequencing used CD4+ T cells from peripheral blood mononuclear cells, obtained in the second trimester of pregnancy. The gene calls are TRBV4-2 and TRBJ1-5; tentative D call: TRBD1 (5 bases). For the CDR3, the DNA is TGTGCCAGCAGCCAAGAGGCTCGGGGGAGTTATCAGCCCCAGCATTTT. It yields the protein CASSQEARGSYQPQHF.